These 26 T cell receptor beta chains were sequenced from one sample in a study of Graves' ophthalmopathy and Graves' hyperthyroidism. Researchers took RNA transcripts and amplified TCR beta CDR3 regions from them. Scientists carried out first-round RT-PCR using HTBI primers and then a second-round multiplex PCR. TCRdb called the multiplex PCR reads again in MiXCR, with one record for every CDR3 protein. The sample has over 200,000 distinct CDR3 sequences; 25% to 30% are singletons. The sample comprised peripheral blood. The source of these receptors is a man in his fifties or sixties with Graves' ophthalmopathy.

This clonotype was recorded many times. The CDR3 coding sequence is TGTGCCAGTTTAAGCGGGTACCAAGAGACCCAGTACTTC. It encodes CASLSGYQETQYF. The chain is built from TRBV28 and TRBJ2-5; D is possibly TRBD2 (6 bases). Germline assignment: CDR1 MDHEN and CDR2 SYDVKM. This CDR3 is built from 13 residues. V lost 9 bases and J lost 0, with 11 bases in between.

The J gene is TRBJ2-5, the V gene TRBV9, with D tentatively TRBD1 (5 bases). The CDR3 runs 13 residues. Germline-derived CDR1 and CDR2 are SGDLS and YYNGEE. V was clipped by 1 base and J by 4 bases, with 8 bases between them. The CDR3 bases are TGTGCCAGCAGCGTATCAGGGTCAGAGACCCAGTACTTC. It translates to CASSVSGSETQYF.

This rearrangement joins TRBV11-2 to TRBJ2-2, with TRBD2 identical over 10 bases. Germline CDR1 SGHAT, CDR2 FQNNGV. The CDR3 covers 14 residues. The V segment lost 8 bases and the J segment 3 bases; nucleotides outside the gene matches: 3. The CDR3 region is CASFLAGDTGELFF. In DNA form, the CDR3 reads TGTGCCAGCTTCCTAGCGGGGGACACCGGGGAGCTGTTTTTT.

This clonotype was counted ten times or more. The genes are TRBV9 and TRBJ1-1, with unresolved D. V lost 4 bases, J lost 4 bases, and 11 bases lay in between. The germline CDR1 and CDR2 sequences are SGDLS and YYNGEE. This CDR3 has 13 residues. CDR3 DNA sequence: TGTGCCAGCAGCTCCCTCCCAGCCACTGAAGCTTTCTTT. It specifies CASSSLPATEAFF. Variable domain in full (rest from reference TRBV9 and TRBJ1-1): DSGVTQTPKHLITATGQRVTLRCSPRSGDLSVYWYQQSLDQGLQFLIQYYNGEERAKGNILERFSAQQFPDLHSELNLSSLELGDSALYFCASSSLPATEAFFGQGTRLTVV.

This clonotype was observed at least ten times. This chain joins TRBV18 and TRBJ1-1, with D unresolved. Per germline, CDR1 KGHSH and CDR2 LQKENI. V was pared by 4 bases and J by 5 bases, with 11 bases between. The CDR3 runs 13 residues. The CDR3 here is CASSRTDWTEAFF. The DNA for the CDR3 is TGTGCCAGCTCACGTACTGACTGGACTGAAGCTTTCTTT. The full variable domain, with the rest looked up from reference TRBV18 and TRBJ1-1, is NAGVMQNPRHLVRRRGQEARLRCSPMKGHSHVYWYRQLPEEGLKFMVYLQKENIIDESGMPKERFSAEFPKEGPSILRIQQVVRGDSAAYFCASSRTDWTEAFFGQGTRLTVV.

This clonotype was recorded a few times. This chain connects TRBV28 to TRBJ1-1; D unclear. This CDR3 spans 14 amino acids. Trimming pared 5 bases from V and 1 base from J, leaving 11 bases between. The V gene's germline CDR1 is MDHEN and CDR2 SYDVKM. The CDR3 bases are TGTGCCAGCAGTCTCACCTACAGGAACACTGAAGCTTTCTTT. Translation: CASSLTYRNTEAFF. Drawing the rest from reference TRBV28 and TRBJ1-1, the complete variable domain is DVKVTQSSRYLVKRTGEKVFLECVQDMDHENMFWYRQDPGLGLRLIYFSYDVKMKEKGDIPEGYSVSREKKERFSLILESASTNQTSMYLCASSLTYRNTEAFFGQGTRLTVV.

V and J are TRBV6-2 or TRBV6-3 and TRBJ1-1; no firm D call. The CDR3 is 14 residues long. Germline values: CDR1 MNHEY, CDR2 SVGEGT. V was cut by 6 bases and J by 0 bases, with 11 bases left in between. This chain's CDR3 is CASRLALMNTEAFF. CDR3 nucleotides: TGTGCCAGCAGGCTGGCGCTTATGAACACTGAAGCTTTCTTT.

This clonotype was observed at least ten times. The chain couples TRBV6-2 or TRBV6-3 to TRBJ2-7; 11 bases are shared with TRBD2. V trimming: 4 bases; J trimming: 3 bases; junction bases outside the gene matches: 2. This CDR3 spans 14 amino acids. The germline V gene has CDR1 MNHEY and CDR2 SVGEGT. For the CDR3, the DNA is TGTGCCAGCAGTTCGGGACTAGCGGTCTACGAGCAGTACTTC. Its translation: CASSSGLAVYEQYF.

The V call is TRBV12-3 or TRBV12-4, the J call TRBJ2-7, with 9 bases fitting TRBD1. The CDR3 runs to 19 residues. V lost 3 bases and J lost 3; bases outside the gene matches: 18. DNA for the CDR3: TGTGCCAGCAGTTTCCGGGGCTCGGCTAGGGGACAGGGCAACTACGAGCAGTACTTC. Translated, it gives CASSFRGSARGQGNYEQYF.

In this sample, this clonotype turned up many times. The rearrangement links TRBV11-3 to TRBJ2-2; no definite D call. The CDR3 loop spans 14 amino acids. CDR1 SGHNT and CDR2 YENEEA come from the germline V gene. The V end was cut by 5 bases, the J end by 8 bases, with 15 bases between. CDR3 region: CASSLTTRMGELFF. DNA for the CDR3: TGTGCCAGCAGCCTAACGACTCGGATGGGGGAGCTGTTTTTT.

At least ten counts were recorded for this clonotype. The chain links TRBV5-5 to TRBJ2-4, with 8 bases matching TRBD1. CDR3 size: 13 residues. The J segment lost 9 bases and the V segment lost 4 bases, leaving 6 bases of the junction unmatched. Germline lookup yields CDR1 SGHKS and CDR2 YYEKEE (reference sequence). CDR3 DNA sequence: TGTGCCAGCAGCCAGGACAGGGACGGCATTCAGTACTTC. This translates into CASSQDRDGIQYF.

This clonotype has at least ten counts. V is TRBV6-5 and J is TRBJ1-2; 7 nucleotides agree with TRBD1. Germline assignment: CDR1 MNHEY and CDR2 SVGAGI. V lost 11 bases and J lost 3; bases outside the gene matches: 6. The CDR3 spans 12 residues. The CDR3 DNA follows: TGTGCCGGACAGGCAGAGGACTATGGCTACACCTTC. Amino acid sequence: CAGQAEDYGYTF.

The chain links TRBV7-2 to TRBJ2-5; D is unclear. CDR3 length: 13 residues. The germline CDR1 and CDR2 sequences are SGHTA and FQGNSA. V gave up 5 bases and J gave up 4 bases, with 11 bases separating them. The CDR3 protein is CASSQIVGETQYF. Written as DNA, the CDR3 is TGTGCCAGCAGCCAAATCGTAGGAGAGACCCAGTACTTC.

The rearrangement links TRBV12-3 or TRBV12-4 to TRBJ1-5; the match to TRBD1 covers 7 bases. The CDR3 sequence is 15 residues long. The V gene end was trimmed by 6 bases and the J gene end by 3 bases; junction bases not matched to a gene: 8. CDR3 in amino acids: CASRFRDSLNQPQHF. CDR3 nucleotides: TGTGCCAGCAGATTCCGGGACAGCCTCAATCAGCCCCAGCATTTT.

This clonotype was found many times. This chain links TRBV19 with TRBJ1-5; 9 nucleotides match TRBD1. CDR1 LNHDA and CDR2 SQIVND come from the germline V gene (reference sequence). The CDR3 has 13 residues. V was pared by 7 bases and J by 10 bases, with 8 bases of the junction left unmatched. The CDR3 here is CASTDRGYEPQHF. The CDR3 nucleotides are TGTGCCAGTACCGACAGGGGGTATGAACCCCAGCATTTT. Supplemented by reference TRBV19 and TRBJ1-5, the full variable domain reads DGGITQSPKYLFRKEGQNVTLSCEQNLNHDAMYWYRQDPGQGLRLIYYSQIVNDFQKGDIAEGYSVSREKKESFPLTVTSAQKNPTAFYLCASTDRGYEPQHFGDGTRLSIL.

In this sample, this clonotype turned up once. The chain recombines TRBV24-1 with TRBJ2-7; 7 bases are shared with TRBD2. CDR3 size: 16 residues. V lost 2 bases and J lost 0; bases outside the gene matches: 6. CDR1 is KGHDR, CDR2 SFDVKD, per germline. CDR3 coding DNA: TGTGCCACCAGTGATTCCCGGCGCGGGAGCTCCTACGAGCAGTACTTC. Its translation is CATSDSRRGSSYEQYF.

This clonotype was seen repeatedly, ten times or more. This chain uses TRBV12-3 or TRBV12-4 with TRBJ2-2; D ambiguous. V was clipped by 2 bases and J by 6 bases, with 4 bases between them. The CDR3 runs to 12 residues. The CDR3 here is CASSLLSGELFF. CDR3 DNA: TGTGCCAGCAGTTTACTTTCCGGGGAGCTGTTTTTT.

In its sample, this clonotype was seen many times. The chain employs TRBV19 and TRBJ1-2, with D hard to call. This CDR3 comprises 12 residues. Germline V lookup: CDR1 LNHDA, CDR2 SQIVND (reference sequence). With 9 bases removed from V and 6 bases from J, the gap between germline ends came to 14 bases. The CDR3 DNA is TGTGCCAGCCGTCAAGGAAGGAATGGCTACACCTTC. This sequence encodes CASRQGRNGYTF.

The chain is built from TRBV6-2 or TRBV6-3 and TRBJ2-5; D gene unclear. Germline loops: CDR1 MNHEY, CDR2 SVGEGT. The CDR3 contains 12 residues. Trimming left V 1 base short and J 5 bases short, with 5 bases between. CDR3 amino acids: CASSYFLETQYF. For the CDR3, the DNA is TGTGCCAGCAGTTACTTTCTCGAGACCCAGTACTTC.

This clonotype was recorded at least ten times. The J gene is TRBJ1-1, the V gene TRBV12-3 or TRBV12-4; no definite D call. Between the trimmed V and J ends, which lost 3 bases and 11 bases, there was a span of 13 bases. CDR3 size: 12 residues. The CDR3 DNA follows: TGTGCCAGCAGTTTGCGGAGGTCCGGCGCTTTCTTT. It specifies CASSLRRSGAFF.

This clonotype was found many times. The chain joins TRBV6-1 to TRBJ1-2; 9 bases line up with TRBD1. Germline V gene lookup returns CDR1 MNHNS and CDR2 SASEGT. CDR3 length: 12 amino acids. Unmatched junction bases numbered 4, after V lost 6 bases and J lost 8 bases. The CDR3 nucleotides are TGTGCCAGCAGAGACAGGGGGGAAGGCTACACCTTC. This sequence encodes CASRDRGEGYTF.

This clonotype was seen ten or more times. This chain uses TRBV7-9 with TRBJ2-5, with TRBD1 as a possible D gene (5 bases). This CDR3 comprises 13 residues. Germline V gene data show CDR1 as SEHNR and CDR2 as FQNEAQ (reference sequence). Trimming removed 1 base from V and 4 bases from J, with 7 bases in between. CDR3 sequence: CASSLDTGETQYF. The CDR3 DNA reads TGTGCCAGCAGCTTAGACACAGGAGAGACCCAGTACTTC.

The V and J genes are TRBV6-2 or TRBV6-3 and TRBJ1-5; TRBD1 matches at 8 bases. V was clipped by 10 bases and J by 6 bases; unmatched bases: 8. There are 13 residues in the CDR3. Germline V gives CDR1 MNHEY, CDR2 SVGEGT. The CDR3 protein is CATCTGGIQPQHF. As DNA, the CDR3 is TGTGCCACCTGTACAGGGGGAATTCAGCCCCAGCATTTT.

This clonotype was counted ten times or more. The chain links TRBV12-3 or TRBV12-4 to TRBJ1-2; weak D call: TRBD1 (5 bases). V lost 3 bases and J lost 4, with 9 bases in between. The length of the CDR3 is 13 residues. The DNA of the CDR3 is TGTGCCAGCAGTTTTGAGGGGTTCTATGGCTACACCTTC. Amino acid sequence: CASSFEGFYGYTF.

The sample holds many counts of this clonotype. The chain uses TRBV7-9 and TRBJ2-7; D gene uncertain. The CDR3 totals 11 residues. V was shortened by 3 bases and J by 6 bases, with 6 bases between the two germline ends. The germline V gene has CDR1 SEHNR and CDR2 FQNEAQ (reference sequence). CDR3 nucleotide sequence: TGTGCCAGCAGCTTCATAGGCGAGCAGTACTTC. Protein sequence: CASSFIGEQYF. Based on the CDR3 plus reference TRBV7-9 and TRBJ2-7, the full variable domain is DTGVSQNPRHKITKRGQNVTFRCDPISEHNRLYWYRQTLGQGPEFLTYFQNEAQLEKSRLLSDRFSAERPKGSFSTLEIQRTEQGDSAMYLCASSFIGEQYFGPGTRLTVT.

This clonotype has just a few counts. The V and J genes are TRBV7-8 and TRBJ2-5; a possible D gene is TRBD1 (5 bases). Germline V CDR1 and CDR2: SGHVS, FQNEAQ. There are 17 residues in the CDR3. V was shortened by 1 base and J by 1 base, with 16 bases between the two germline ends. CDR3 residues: CASSLVSEQDRQETQYF. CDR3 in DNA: TGTGCCAGCAGCTTAGTGTCGGAACAGGATCGCCAAGAGACCCAGTACTTC.